The rows below give T cell receptor beta chains drawn from one sample of a study of blood T cell repertoires in COVID-19. Profiling relied on immunoSEQ multiplex PCR, and the TCRdb table lists in-frame clones only, not all of them. This repertoire shows tens of thousands of clones, around four fifths found once; its top ten account for roughly 2.5%. Sequenced material: peripheral blood. The source is a man older than 75 with active or convalescent COVID-19. The CDR3 runs from the conserved cysteine through the conserved F or W. A D gene is named only where the DNA matches it firmly. Size is stated for part of the rows, as once, few or many counts, or as a class when the clone is expanded.

CDR3: CASSSGQGGYNEQFF
DNA: TGTGCCAGCAGCTCCGGACAGGGTGGCTACAATGAGCAGTTCTTC
D: TRBD1
size: .
V: TRBV11-2
J: TRBJ2-1

CDR3: CASRERVPNRARHQDQPQHF
DNA: TGTGCCAGCCGTGAAAGGGTCCCAAACAGGGCCCGCCATCAAGATCAGCCCCAGCATTTT
D: .
size: .
V: TRBV27
J: TRBJ1-5

CDR3: CASSRYVNTEAFF
DNA: TGCGCCAGCAGTCGCTACGTGAACACTGAAGCTTTCTTT
D: .
size: .
V: TRBV23-1
J: TRBJ1-1

CDR3: CASSARTGRKNTEAFF
DNA: TGTGCCAGCAGTGCCCGGACAGGGCGGAAGAACACTGAAGCTTTCTTT
D: TRBD1
size: .
V: TRBV28
J: TRBJ1-1

CDR3: CSVVWGTGATYEQYF
DNA: TGCAGCGTTGTTTGGGGGACAGGGGCAACCTACGAGCAGTACTTC
D: TRBD1
size: .
V: TRBV29-1
J: TRBJ2-7

CDR3: CASSQEVSGAHKYNEQFF
DNA: TGTGCCAGCAGCCAAGAAGTGTCGGGAGCCCATAAGTACAATGAGCAGTTCTTC
D: .
size: .
V: TRBV3-1/TRBV3-2
J: TRBJ2-1

CDR3: CASSLRLGSYNEQFF
DNA: TGTGCCAGCAGCTTAAGACTAGGTTCCTACAATGAGCAGTTCTTC
D: .
size: .
V: TRBV7-2
J: TRBJ2-1

CDR3: CASSLISREGLDTQYF
DNA: TGCGCCAGCAGCTTGATTTCGCGGGAGGGATTAGATACGCAGTATTTT
D: TRBD2
size: .
V: TRBV5-1
J: TRBJ2-3

CDR3: CASSIIALRNIQYF
DNA: TGTGCCAGTAGTATTATAGCTCTAAGGAACATTCAGTACTTC
D: .
size: .
V: TRBV19
J: TRBJ2-4

CDR3: CASSLSQGRGGTGELFF
DNA: TGTGCCAGCAGTTTATCCCAGGGAAGGGGTGGCACCGGGGAGCTGTTTTTT
D: .
size: .
V: TRBV27
J: TRBJ2-2

CDR3: CASSGYPGQGGNIQYF
DNA: TGTGCCAGCAGTGGATATCCGGGACAGGGGGGAAACATTCAGTACTTC
D: TRBD1
size: .
V: TRBV25-1
J: TRBJ2-4

CDR3: CASSQESWGAYEQYF
DNA: TGCGCCAGCAGCCAAGAAAGTTGGGGGGCCTACGAGCAGTACTTC
D: .
size: .
V: TRBV4-1
J: TRBJ2-7

CDR3: CASSVRQGVSYEQYF
DNA: TGTGCCAGCAGTGTCCGACAGGGGGTCTCCTACGAGCAGTACTTC
D: TRBD1
size: .
V: TRBV2
J: TRBJ2-7

CDR3: CASSPSTDTYGYTF
DNA: TGTGCCAGCTCACCAAGTACAGATACTTATGGCTACACCTTC
D: .
size: .
V: TRBV18
J: TRBJ1-2

CDR3: CSVEGTLNEQFF
DNA: TGCAGCGTCGAGGGGACTTTGAATGAGCAGTTCTTC
D: .
size: .
V: TRBV29-1
J: TRBJ2-1

CDR3: CASSQGGRGETQYF
DNA: TGTGCCAGCAGCCAAGGGGGGCGCGGAGAGACCCAGTACTTC
D: .
size: .
V: TRBV3-1/TRBV3-2
J: TRBJ2-5

CDR3: CASSQDRGLSEQYF
DNA: TGTGCCAGCAGTCAGGACAGGGGGTTGAGCGAGCAGTACTTC
D: TRBD1
size: .
V: TRBV11-2
J: TRBJ2-7

CDR3: CASSIPGTSGQETQYF
DNA: TGTGCCAGCAGCATACCCGGGACTAGCGGCCAAGAGACCCAGTACTTC
D: TRBD2
size: .
V: TRBV5-6
J: TRBJ2-5

CDR3: CAWSEGVGPDTQYF
DNA: TGTGCCTGGAGTGAAGGAGTGGGGCCAGATACGCAGTATTTT
D: .
size: .
V: TRBV30
J: TRBJ2-3

CDR3: CRRGISSYEQYF
DNA: TGCAGAAGAGGGATTAGCTCCTACGAGCAGTACTTC
D: .
size: once
V: TRBV29-1
J: TRBJ2-7

CDR3: CASSIGDRENNEQFF
DNA: TGTGCCAGTAGTATCGGGGACAGGGAAAACAATGAGCAGTTCTTC
D: TRBD1
size: .
V: TRBV19
J: TRBJ2-1

CDR3: CASSQERGVFEQFF
DNA: TGCGCCAGCAGCCAAGAGCGAGGAGTTTTTGAGCAGTTCTTC
D: .
size: .
V: TRBV4-1
J: TRBJ2-1

CDR3: CASSLELAAPYEQYF
DNA: TGTGCCAGCAGCTTGGAACTAGCGGCCCCCTACGAGCAGTACTTC
D: TRBD2
size: once
V: TRBV5-6
J: TRBJ2-7

CDR3: CASSNGRQGVTDTQYF
DNA: TGTGCCAGCAGTAACGGTCGTCAGGGGGTCACAGATACGCAGTATTTT
D: TRBD1
size: .
V: TRBV6-4
J: TRBJ2-3